The clone carrying this T cell receptor beta chain was observed many times. The data stem from a study of neurological immune-mediated disorders. The germline V gene has CDR1 SQVTM and CDR2 ANQGSEA. Trimming stripped 5 bases from V and 5 bases from J, with 14 bases between. This CDR3 is 13 amino acids long. cDNA synthesis was performed by 5'RACE with 10-nucleotide random UMIs. From the 5' RACE reads, TCRdb called clonotypes with MiXCR, one entry per CDR3 protein. The table lists 80,000 or so distinct CDR3 sequences, about 9.7% of them singletons, with 1.5% to 2% in the top ten. The receptor was isolated from a man aged 50-60 years in good health. Input material: PBMCs. This sequence joins TRBV29-1 and TRBJ2-3; possibly TRBD2 for D (6 bases). The CDR3 spells CSVPGGRGDTQYF. The CDR3 region has the DNA TGCAGCGTTCCCGGGGGTCGGGGAGATACGCAGTATTTT.